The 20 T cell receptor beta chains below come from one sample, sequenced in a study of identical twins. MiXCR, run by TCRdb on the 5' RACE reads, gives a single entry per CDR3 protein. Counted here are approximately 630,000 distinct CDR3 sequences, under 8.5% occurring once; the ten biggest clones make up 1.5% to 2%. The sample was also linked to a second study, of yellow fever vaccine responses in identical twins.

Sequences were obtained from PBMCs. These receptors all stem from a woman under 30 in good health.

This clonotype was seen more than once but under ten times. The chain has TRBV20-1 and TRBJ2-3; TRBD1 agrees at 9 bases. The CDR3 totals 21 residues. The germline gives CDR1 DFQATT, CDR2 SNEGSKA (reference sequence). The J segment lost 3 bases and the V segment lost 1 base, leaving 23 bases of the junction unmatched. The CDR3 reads CSARALAKTGGARFGTDTQYF. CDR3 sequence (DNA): TGCAGTGCTAGAGCCCTCGCGAAAACAGGGGGCGCAAGGTTTGGTACAGATACGCAGTATTTT.

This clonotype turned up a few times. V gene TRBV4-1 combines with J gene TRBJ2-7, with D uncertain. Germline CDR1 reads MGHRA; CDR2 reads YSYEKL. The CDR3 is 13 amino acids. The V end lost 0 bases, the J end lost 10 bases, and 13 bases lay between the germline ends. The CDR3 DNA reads TGCGCCAGCAGCCAAGATGTCCTGTCCCCTCAGTACGTC. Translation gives CASSQDVLSPQYV.

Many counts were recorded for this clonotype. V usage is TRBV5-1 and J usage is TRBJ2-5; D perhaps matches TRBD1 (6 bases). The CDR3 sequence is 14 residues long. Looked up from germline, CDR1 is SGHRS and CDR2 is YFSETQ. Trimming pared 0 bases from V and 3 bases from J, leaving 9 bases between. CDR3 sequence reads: CASSLAGTKETQYF. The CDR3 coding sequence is TGCGCCAGCAGCTTGGCTGGGACAAAAGAGACCCAGTACTTC.

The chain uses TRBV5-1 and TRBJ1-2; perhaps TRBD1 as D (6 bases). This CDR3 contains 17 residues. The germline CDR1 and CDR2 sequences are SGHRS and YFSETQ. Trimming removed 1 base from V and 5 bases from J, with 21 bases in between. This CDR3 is CASSLLWIRGPTYGYTF. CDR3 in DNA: TGCGCCAGCAGCTTGTTGTGGATCAGGGGACCTACTTATGGCTACACCTTC.

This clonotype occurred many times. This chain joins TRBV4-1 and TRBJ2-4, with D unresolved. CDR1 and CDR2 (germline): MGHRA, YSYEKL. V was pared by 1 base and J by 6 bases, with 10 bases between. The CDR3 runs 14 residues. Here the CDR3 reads CASSQAAPGNIQYF. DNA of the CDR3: TGCGCCAGCAGCCAAGCTGCACCAGGAAACATTCAGTACTTC.

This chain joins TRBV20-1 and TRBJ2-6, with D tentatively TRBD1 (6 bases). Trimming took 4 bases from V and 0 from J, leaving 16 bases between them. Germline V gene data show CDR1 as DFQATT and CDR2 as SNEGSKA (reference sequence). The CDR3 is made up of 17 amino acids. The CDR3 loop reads CSAKNTGQTSGANVLTF. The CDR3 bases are TGCAGTGCTAAGAATACGGGACAAACCTCTGGGGCCAACGTCCTGACTTTC.

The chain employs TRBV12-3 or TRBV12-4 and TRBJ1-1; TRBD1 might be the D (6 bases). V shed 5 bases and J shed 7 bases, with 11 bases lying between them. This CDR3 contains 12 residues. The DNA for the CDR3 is TGTGCCAGCAGTAACCAGGGGTATGAAGCTTTCTTT. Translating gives CASSNQGYEAFF.

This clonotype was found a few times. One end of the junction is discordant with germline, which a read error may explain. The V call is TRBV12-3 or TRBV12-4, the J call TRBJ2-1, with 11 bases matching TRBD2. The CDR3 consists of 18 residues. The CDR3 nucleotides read TGTACCAGCAGCGCAGGCACTAGCGGGGGCCGTGCGATCAATGAGCAGTTCTTC. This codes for CTSSAGTSGGRAINEQFF.

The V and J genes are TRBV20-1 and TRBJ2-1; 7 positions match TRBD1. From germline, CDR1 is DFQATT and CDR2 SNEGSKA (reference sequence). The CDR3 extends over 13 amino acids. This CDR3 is CSSRDSHYNEQFF. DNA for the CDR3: TGCAGCTCCCGGGACAGTCACTACAATGAGCAGTTCTTC.

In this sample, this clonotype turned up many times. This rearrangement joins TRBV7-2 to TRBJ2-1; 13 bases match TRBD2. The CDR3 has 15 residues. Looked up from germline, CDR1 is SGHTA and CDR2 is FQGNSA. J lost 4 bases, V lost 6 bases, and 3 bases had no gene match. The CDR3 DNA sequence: TGTGCCAGCAGATTGACTAGCGGGGGGTACAATGAGCAGTTCTTC. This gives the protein CASRLTSGGYNEQFF.

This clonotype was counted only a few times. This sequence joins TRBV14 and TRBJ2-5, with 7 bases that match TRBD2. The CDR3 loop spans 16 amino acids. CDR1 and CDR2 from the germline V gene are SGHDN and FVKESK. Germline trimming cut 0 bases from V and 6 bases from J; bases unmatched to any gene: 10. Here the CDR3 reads CASSQESAGVVKTQYF. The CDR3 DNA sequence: TGTGCCAGCAGCCAAGAATCGGCGGGAGTCGTAAAGACCCAGTACTTC. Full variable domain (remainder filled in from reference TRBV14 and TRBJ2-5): EAGVTQFPSHSVIEKGQTVTLRCDPISGHDNLYWYRRVMGKEIKFLLHFVKESKQDESGMPNNRFLAERTGGTYSTLKVQPAELEDSGVYFCASSQESAGVVKTQYFGPGTRLLVL.

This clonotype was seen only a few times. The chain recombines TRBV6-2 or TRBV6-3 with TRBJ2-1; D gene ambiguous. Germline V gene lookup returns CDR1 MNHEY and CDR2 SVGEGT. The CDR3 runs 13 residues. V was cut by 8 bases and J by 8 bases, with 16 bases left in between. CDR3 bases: TGTGCCAGCGGGGTGCGGCGATTTGATGAGCAGTTCTTC. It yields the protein CASGVRRFDEQFF.

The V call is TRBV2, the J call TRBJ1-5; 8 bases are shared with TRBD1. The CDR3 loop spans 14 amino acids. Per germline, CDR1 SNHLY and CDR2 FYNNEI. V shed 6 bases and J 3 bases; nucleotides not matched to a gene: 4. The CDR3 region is CASRTQGDNQPQHF. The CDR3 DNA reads TGTGCCAGCAGAACACAGGGGGACAATCAGCCCCAGCATTTT.

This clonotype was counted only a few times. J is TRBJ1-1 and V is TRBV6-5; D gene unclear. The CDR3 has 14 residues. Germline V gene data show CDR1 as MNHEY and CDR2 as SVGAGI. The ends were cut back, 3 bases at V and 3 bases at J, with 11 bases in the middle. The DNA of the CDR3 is TGTGCCAGCAGTTATAGGACGCCGGACACTGAAGCTTTCTTT. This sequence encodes CASSYRTPDTEAFF.

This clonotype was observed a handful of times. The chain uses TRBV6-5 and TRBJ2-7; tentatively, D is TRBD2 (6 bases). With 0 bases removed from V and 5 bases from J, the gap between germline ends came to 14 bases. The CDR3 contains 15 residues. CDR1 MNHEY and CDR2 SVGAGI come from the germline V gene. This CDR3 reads CASSYSEGGSNEQYF. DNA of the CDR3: TGTGCCAGCAGTTACTCGGAGGGAGGAAGCAACGAGCAGTACTTC.

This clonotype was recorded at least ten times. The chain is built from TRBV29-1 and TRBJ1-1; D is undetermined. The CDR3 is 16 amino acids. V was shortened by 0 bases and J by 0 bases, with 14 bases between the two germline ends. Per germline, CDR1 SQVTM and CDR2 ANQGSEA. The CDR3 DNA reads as TGCAGCGTTGAAGATAGAACAGCAGTTATGAACACTGAAGCTTTCTTT. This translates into CSVEDRTAVMNTEAFF.

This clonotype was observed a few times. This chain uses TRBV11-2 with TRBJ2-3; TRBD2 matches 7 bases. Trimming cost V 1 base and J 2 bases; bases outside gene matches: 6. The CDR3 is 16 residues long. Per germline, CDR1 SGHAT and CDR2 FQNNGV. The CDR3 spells CASSLAGTTFTDTQYF. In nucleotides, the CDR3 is TGTGCCAGCAGCTTAGCCGGGACTACCTTCACAGATACGCAGTATTTT.

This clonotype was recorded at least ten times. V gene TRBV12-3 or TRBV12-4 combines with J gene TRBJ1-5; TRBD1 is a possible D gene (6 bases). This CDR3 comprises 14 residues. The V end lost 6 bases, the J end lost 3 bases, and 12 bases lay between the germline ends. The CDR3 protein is CASRRDTINQPQHF. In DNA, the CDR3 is TGTGCCAGCAGGCGGGACACCATCAATCAGCCCCAGCATTTT.

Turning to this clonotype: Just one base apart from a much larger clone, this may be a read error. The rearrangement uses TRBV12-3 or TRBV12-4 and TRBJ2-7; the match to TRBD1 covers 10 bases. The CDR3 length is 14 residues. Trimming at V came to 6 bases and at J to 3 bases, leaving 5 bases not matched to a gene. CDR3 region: CASSSGTGVYEQYF. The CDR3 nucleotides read TGTGCCAGCAGCTCCGGGACAGGGGTCTACGAGCAGTACTTC.

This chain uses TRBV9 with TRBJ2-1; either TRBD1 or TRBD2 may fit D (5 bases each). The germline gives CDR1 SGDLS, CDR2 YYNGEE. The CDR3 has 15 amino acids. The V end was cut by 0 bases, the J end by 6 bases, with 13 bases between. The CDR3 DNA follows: TGTGCCAGCAGCGTAGGAGGGGCAGGGATCAATGAGCAGTTCTTC. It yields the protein CASSVGGAGINEQFF.